The present T cell receptor (beta chain) was sequenced within a study of T-cell reconstitution after alpha-beta-depleted transplantation in children. CDR1 is DFQATT and CDR2 is SNEGSKA in the germline V gene (reference sequence). V lost 0 bases to trimming and J lost 1 base; unmatched junction nucleotides: 7. This CDR3 is built from 17 residues. Preparing the TCRbeta library involved the use of unique molecular identifiers. TCRdb redid the calling of the PCR reads with MiXCR, one entry per CDR3 protein. Among 450,000 to 600,000 distinct CDR3 sequences, roughly a tenth were seen once, and the ten largest hold around 2.2%. This clonotype was seen ten or more times. The antigen is unknown. Study-wide results and limits: T-cell numbers and diversity, one year after transplant, stemmed largely from T cells that were newly produced. The study reportedly traced alpha-beta T cells about two months after transplant to several hundred expanded graft clones. High day-60 TCRbeta diversity in some patients came from surviving recipient T cells and thymic progenitors.

The sample here was PBMCs, taken before TCRalphabeta/CD19-depleted stem cell transplant. This clonotype originated in a child aged 2 to 15 with inherited bone marrow failure, due to receive a stem cell transplant. The chain couples TRBV20-1 to TRBJ2-2, with TRBD2 matching 8 bases. CDR3 sequence reads: CSARDRRRGENTGELFF. The CDR3 DNA is TGCAGTGCTAGAGATCGACGGCGGGGGGAGAACACCGGGGAGCTGTTTTTT.